This T cell receptor beta chain was captured in a study of persistence of HIV-infected CD4 T cells. Turning to this clone: Its cognate antigen is unknown.

CDR1 and CDR2 (germline): LNHDA, SQIVND (reference sequence). The CDR3 extends over 15 amino acids. V was clipped by 7 bases and J by 4 bases, with 19 bases between them. Sequencing used immunoSEQ version 4 in survey mode. Data came from immunoSEQ multiplex PCR; TCRdb stores just in-frame clones and leaves some out. The sample has tens of thousands of clones; roughly 75% are singletons. The stimulus was lysate of CMV-infected fibroblasts, approximately 9.6 ug/mL. CD40L/CD69 double-negative CD45RO-high memory CD4+ T cells were collected. The receptor's source is an adult woman with HIV who was CMV-seropositive. Sequences were derived from CD4+ T cells sorted from PBMCs after roughly 17-hour stimulation, sampled from a patient who received antiretroviral therapy. The chain joins TRBV19 to TRBJ1-2; D unclear. CDR3 region: CASNGRESSSYGYTF. CDR3 DNA: TGTGCCAGTAACGGAAGGGAATCCAGCAGCTATGGCTACACCTTC.